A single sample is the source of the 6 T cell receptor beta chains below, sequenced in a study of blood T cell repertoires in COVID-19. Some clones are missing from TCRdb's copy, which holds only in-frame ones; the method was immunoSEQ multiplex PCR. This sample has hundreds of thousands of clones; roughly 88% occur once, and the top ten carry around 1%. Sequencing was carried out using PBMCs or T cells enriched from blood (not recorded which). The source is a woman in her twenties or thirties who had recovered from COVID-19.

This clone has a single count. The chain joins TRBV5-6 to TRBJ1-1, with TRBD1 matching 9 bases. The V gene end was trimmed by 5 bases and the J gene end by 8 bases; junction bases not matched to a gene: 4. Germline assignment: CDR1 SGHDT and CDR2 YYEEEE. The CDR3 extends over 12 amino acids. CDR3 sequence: CASSPGTGEAFF. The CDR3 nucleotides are TGTGCCAGCAGTCCCGGGACAGGGGAAGCTTTCTTT.

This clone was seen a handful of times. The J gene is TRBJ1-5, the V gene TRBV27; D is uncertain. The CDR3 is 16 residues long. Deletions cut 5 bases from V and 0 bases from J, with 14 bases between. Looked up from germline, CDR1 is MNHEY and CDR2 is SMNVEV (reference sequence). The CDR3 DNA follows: TGTGCCAGCAGTCCCTTGATACAATCTAGCAATCAGCCCCAGCATTTT. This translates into CASSPLIQSSNQPQHF.

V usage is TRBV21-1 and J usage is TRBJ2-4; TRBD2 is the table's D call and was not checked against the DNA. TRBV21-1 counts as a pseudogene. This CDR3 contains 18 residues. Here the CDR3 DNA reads TGTGCCAGCAGCAAAGGAGGTGGGGGAGGTGTGGCCAAAAACATTCAGTACTTC. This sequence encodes CASSKGGGGGVAKNIQYF.

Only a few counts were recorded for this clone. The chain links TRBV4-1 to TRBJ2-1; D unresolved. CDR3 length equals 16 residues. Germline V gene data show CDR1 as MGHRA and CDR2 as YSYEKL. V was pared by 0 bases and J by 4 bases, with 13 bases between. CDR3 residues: CASSQEGRRVYNEQFF. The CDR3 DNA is TGCGCCAGCAGCCAAGAGGGTAGACGGGTTTACAATGAGCAGTTCTTC.

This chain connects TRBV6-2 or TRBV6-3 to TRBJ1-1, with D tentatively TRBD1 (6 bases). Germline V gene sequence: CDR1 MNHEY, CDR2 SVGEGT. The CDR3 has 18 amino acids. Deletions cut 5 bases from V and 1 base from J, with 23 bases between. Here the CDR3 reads CASSLRGGASGRNTEAFF. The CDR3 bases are TGTGCCAGCAGTCTGCGAGGGGGTGCCTCGGGACGGAACACTGAAGCTTTCTTT.

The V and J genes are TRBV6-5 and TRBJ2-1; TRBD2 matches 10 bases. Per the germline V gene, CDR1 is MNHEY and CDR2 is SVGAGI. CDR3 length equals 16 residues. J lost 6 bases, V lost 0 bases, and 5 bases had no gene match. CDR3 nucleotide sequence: TGTGCCAGCAGTTACTCTGTCACTAGCGGGGTCAATGAGCAGTTCTTC. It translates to CASSYSVTSGVNEQFF.